Following are 23 T cell receptor beta chains from one sample sequenced in a study of cytomegalovirus exposure and HLA in healthy donors. The PCR employed 60 Vbeta primers together with 13 Jbeta primers. Profiled with immunoSEQ multiplex PCR; TCRdb holds only in-frame clones, not every one. The data contain more than 95,000 clones, about four fifths of them singletons. Sequencing was done on a sample of PBMCs. The origin of the receptors is a man aged 25-45 years in good health and CMV-seropositive.

The chain joins TRBV6-1 to TRBJ1-5, with D unresolved. Trimming pared 2 bases from V and 3 bases from J, leaving 17 bases between. CDR1 and CDR2 (germline): MNHNS, SASEGT. This CDR3 comprises 17 residues. The CDR3 loop is CASSETPPGYLNQPQHF. CDR3 DNA: TGTGCCAGCAGTGAAACCCCCCCGGGGTACCTCAATCAGCCCCAGCATTTT.

The chain recombines TRBV5-1 with TRBJ2-7, with D tentatively TRBD2 (6 bases). V was shortened by 5 bases and J by 3 bases, with 18 bases between the two germline ends. CDR1 is SGHRS and CDR2 is YFSETQ in the germline V gene. The CDR3 loop spans 15 amino acids. The CDR3 reads CASREGGETLYEQYF. In DNA, the CDR3 is TGCGCCAGCAGAGAGGGCGGGGAGACCCTCTACGAGCAGTACTTC.

About this clone itself: One junction end does not reproduce the germline sequence, and a read error may be involved. The genes are TRBV4-3 and TRBJ2-6, with 7 bases identical to TRBD2. This CDR3 has 16 amino acids. CDR1 LGHNA and CDR2 YSLEER come from the germline V gene. The CDR3: CASSQEGGTGANGLTF. As DNA, the CDR3 is TGCGCCAGCAGCCAAGAGGGGGGGACTGGGGCCAACGGCCTGACTTTC.

The chain recombines TRBV2 with TRBJ2-7, with 7 bases identical to TRBD2. There are 14 residues in the CDR3. The germline V gene encodes CDR1 SNHLY and CDR2 FYNNEI. J was trimmed by 2 bases and V by 4 bases; bases with no gene match: 5. The CDR3 spells CASSVRRETYEQYF. CDR3 coding DNA: TGTGCCAGCAGTGTGAGGCGGGAGACCTACGAGCAGTACTTC.

Written as DNA, the CDR3 is TGCAGCGCCGCGGGAGGCGCCGCCGGGGAGCTGTTTTTT. Translating gives CSAAGGAAGELFF. The chain has TRBV29-1 and TRBJ2-2, with 8 bases lining up with TRBD2. The CDR3 covers 13 residues. Trimming took 7 bases from V and 6 from J; bases not matched to a gene: 7. Germline values: CDR1 SQVTM, CDR2 ANQGSEA.

This clone was found a few times. The chain uses TRBV7-8 and TRBJ1-1; 7 nucleotides align to TRBD1. Germline values: CDR1 SGHVS, CDR2 FQNEAQ. The CDR3 totals 14 residues. V was pared by 2 bases and J by 3 bases, with 3 bases of the junction left unmatched. The CDR3 region is CASSLSGTDTEAFF. DNA of the CDR3: TGTGCCAGCAGCTTAAGTGGGACAGACACTGAAGCTTTCTTT.

The chain has TRBV11-2 and TRBJ1-1, with 8 bases matching TRBD1. This CDR3 contains 15 residues. The V and J ends lost 5 bases and 4 bases, in that order; junction bases with no gene match: 9. Germline V gene lookup returns CDR1 SGHAT and CDR2 FQNNGV. CDR3 sequence: CASSAIRGRGTEAFF. CDR3 in DNA: TGTGCCAGCAGCGCGATCAGGGGGCGCGGCACTGAAGCTTTCTTT.

Only one count was recorded for this clone. This chain connects TRBV5-4 to TRBJ1-1, with D perhaps TRBD1 (5 bases). Germline CDR1 reads SGHNT; CDR2 reads YYREEE (reference sequence). V dropped 0 bases and J dropped 4 bases, with 13 bases sitting between them. The CDR3 extends over 15 amino acids. CDR3 in amino acids: CASSLGGGMGTEAFF. In DNA, the CDR3 is TGTGCCAGCAGCTTGGGGGGGGGAATGGGCACTGAAGCTTTCTTT.

The V and J genes are TRBV19 and TRBJ1-2, with TRBD1 as a possible D gene (6 bases). The CDR3 is made up of 15 amino acids. V lost 2 bases and J 3 bases, leaving 13 bases between the germline ends. From germline, CDR1 is LNHDA and CDR2 SQIVND (reference sequence). CDR3: CASSISQGGDYGYTF. The CDR3 DNA is TGTGCCAGTAGTATATCACAGGGTGGGGACTATGGCTACACCTTC.

By its share, this clone is medium-sized. This chain links TRBV6-4 with TRBJ2-3, with D tentatively TRBD2 (6 bases). The V end lost 4 bases, the J end lost 3 bases, and 8 bases lay between the germline ends. The CDR3 spans 13 residues. The germline CDR1 and CDR2 sequences are MRHNA and SNTAGT. In DNA form, the CDR3 reads TGTGCCAGCAGTGGACGGGAGACAGATACGCAGTATTTT. It yields the protein CASSGRETDTQYF.

The table lists this clone with a few counts. The chain employs TRBV7-8 and TRBJ1-1; D call uncertain. V was cut by 5 bases and J by 1 base, with 8 bases left in between. This CDR3 region has 13 residues. Germline V CDR1 and CDR2: SGHVS, FQNEAQ. DNA of the CDR3: TGTGCCAGCAGCGCTTACAGGAACACTGAAGCTTTCTTT. Translation gives CASSAYRNTEAFF. The full variable domain, completed using reference TRBV7-8 and TRBJ1-1, is GAGVSQSPRYKVAKRGQDVALRCDPISGHVSLFWYQQALGQGPEFLTYFQNEAQLDKSGLPSDRFFAERPEGSVSTLKIQRTQQEDSAVYLCASSAYRNTEAFFGQGTRLTVV.

The chain joins TRBV9 to TRBJ2-3, with 7 bases that match TRBD2. Per the germline V gene, CDR1 is SGDLS and CDR2 is YYNGEE. Germline trimming cut 0 bases from V and 2 bases from J; bases unmatched to any gene: 9. CDR3 length: 17 amino acids. Written as DNA, the CDR3 is TGTGCCAGCAGCGTAGCATCCGGGAGGCCCCCCACAGATACGCAGTATTTT. Translation: CASSVASGRPPTDTQYF.

The chain joins TRBV30 to TRBJ1-5, with 7 bases matching TRBD1. CDR1 and CDR2 from the germline V gene are GTSNPN and SVGIG (reference sequence). Losses at the gene ends were 1 base for V and 7 bases for J; bases not matched to a gene: 4. This CDR3 spans 13 amino acids. In DNA, the CDR3 is TGTGCCTGGAGTGAAGGGGGCGGGCAGCCCCAGCATTTT. It yields the protein CAWSEGGGQPQHF.

The V call is TRBV5-6, the J call TRBJ2-1, with 9 bases identical to TRBD1. The V segment lost 4 bases and the J segment 4 bases; nucleotides outside the gene matches: 6. The germline V gene encodes CDR1 SGHDT and CDR2 YYEEEE. The CDR3 contains 15 residues. The CDR3 here is CASSPGTGSYNEQFF. The CDR3 bases are TGTGCCAGCAGCCCCGGGACAGGGTCGTACAATGAGCAGTTCTTC.

This clone has more than one count but fewer than ten. The chain combines TRBV6-1 with TRBJ2-3; 7 nucleotides match TRBD1. CDR3 length equals 15 residues. With 1 base clipped from V and 3 bases from J, the junction kept 4 bases outside the gene matches. Germline CDR1 is MNHNS and CDR2 is SASEGT. The CDR3 DNA is TGTGCCAGCAGTGAAGTAGGGGGCCGGACAGATACGCAGTATTTT. Translated: CASSEVGGRTDTQYF.

This clone was detected once. The chain has TRBV11-2 and TRBJ2-7; weak D call: TRBD2 (7 bases). The CDR3 runs 14 residues. Deletions cut 2 bases from V and 6 bases from J, with 14 bases between. In germline, CDR1 is SGHAT, CDR2 FQNNGV. The CDR3 here is CASSLIVGGAEQYF. In DNA, the CDR3 is TGTGCCAGCAGCTTAATAGTGGGGGGGGCCGAGCAGTACTTC.

J is TRBJ1-3 and V is TRBV4-3; no reliable D call. The CDR3 length is 16 residues. V lost 0 bases and J lost 3, with 12 bases in between. The germline gives CDR1 LGHNA, CDR2 YSLEER. The CDR3 DNA is TGCGCCAGCAGCCAAGATGACCCAGGCAGTGGAAACACCATATATTTT. Its protein product is CASSQDDPGSGNTIYF.

This clone was seen a single time. The genes are TRBV7-2 and TRBJ2-3; 8 bases agree with TRBD2. The length of the CDR3 is 14 residues. The junction had 7 bases not matched to a gene; V was cut back by 2 bases and J by 9 bases. CDR1 and CDR2 from the germline V gene are SGHTA and FQGNSA. CDR3 amino acids: CASSLSGGEETQYF. CDR3 coding DNA: TGTGCCAGCAGCTTATCCGGGGGGGAGGAAACGCAGTATTTT.

The genes are TRBV6-1 and TRBJ1-5, with D hard to call. V was clipped by 2 bases and J by 1 base, with 12 bases between them. This CDR3 region has 16 residues. Per the germline V gene, CDR1 is MNHNS and CDR2 is SASEGT. The CDR3 DNA is TGTGCCAGCAGTGAACAAACCACCAGGAGCAATCAGCCCCAGCATTTT. Its translation is CASSEQTTRSNQPQHF.

This clone was detected a few times. The V call is TRBV7-2, the J call TRBJ1-5, with D possibly being TRBD1 (5 bases). CDR1 and CDR2 (germline): SGHTA, FQGNSA. This CDR3 has 15 amino acids. V gave up 7 bases and J gave up 5 bases, with 18 bases separating them. CDR3 DNA: TGTGCCAGCACCCCGCCCGGGACGGGAGATCAGCCCCAGCATTTT. Encoded protein: CASTPPGTGDQPQHF.

The V gene is TRBV7-8, the J gene TRBJ1-5; D perhaps matches TRBD1 (5 bases). Trimming shortened V by 0 bases and J by 3 bases, and 9 bases separated the two germline ends. Germline lookup yields CDR1 SGHVS and CDR2 FQNEAQ. The CDR3 runs to 15 residues. The CDR3 DNA reads TGTGCCAGCAGCTTAGCTGCAGGGTACAATCAGCCCCAGCATTTT. It is translated as CASSLAAGYNQPQHF.

The chain combines TRBV4-1 with TRBJ1-2, with D tentatively TRBD1 (5 bases). V lost 5 bases to trimming and J lost 0 bases, with 13 bases between them. The CDR3 contains 15 residues. The V gene's germline CDR1 is MGHRA and CDR2 YSYEKL. In DNA, the CDR3 is TGCGCCAGCAGCTGGACACCGACTCCTAACTATGGCTACACCTTC. Its translation: CASSWTPTPNYGYTF.

V and J are TRBV29-1 and TRBJ1-1; D call uncertain. Germline-derived CDR1 and CDR2 are SQVTM and ANQGSEA. This CDR3 has 13 amino acids. The V end lost 5 bases, the J end lost 0 bases, and 10 bases lay between the germline ends. In DNA form, the CDR3 reads TGCAGCGTTAGACACCGTCTGAACACTGAAGCTTTCTTT. Translated: CSVRHRLNTEAFF.